This TCR beta chain came from a study of blood T cell repertoires in COVID-19. A word on this clone: The junction does not match germline at one end; this may be a read error.

This CDR3 spans 15 amino acids. The germline V gene encodes CDR1 SNHLY and CDR2 FYNNEI. Sequencing was performed with immunoSEQ multiplex PCR; in TCRdb, only in-frame clones are kept and a portion is missing. The sample comprises 44,000 or so clones, about 83% of which are singletons, and approximately 8% rests with the top ten. Sequenced sample: peripheral blood. This sequence was found in a man older than 75 in a cohort sampled during active COVID-19. This chain uses TRBV2 with TRBJ2-5, with TRBD2 matching over 8 bases. The CDR3 sequence: CASREAGAVKETQYF. The CDR3 DNA follows: TGTGCCAGCAGAGAAGCGGGAGCGGTCAAAGAGACCCAGTACTTC.